This T cell receptor (beta chain) was identified in a study of CD8 T cells in Susac syndrome. With regard to this clonotype: Its antigen is not identified.

Trimming cost V 1 base and J 0 bases, with 13 bases left between them. Germline V gene data show CDR1 as SGHTA and CDR2 as FQGNSA. The CDR3 loop spans 18 amino acids. Study-level results: There was no clonal expansion in the CD4+ T cell repertoires of Susac syndrome.

Random hexamers primed reverse transcription of about 0.5 to 1 ug RNA. An immunoSEQ multiplex PCR generated amplified TCR beta CDR3 products spanning 54 Vbeta and 13 Jbeta. From the immunoSEQ multiplex PCR reads, TCRdb called clonotypes with MiXCR, one entry per CDR3 protein. The repertoire holds 200,000 to 250,000 distinct CDR3 sequences, with about 95% as singletons. TCR beta was sequenced from blood CD8+ and CD4+ T cells. CD8+ and CD4+ T cells were negatively isolated; TEMRA cells were FACS-enriched. The J gene is TRBJ2-6, the V gene TRBV7-2; the D call may be TRBD1 or TRBD2 (5 bases each). Specimen: CD4+ T cells from PBMCs. This TCR was sampled from a human donor with Susac syndrome. Here the CDR3 DNA reads TGTGCCAGCAGCTTAGGTTTGGTGGGGACCTCTGGGGCCAACGTCCTGACTTTC. Translated, it gives CASSLGLVGTSGANVLTF.